This TCR beta chain appears in the sequencing data of a study of cytomegalovirus exposure and HLA in healthy donors. Whole-study results and caveats: Highest at DRB1 and lowest at HLA-C, TCR association rates differed among HLA loci in a later analysis. Cytomegalovirus status was reportedly diagnosed by the classifier with high specificity and sensitivity.

This clone was seen a handful of times. As yet, its antigen is unknown. The PCR was carried out with 60 Vbeta primers and 13 Jbeta primers. Clones were read by immunoSEQ multiplex PCR, and TCRdb kept only the in-frame ones, dropping some. Among roughly 250,000 clones, about 80% were seen once, and the ten largest hold roughly 0.31%. V was clipped by 5 bases and J by 1 base, with 8 bases between them. The CDR3 totals 13 residues. Germline V gene data show CDR1 as MNHEY and CDR2 as SMNVEV (reference sequence). Unrecorded immune exposures were likely, despite nominal health at sampling. The sample consisted of PBMCs. This chain joins TRBV27 and TRBJ1-1; tentative D call: TRBD1 (5 bases). This sequence originates from a girl aged 2-10 years in good health and CMV-seronegative. CDR3 DNA: TGTGCCAGCAGTCCCCAGGGGAACACTGAAGCTTTCTTT. It yields the protein CASSPQGNTEAFF.